The 12 T cell receptor beta chains in this list originate from one sample, sequenced in a study of neurological immune-mediated disorders. TCRdb processed the 5' RACE reads anew with MiXCR; each CDR3 protein has one entry. This table holds about 40,000 distinct CDR3 sequences, approximately 14% found once. Material: PBMCs. All receptors derive from a woman between 45 and 60 years old with HTLV-1-associated myelopathy (HAM/TSP).

This clonotype was observed at least ten times. V is TRBV7-9 and J is TRBJ1-3, with D maybe TRBD1 (6 bases). The CDR3 spans 18 residues. V was trimmed by 5 bases and J by 8 bases, leaving 28 bases between them. Per germline, CDR1 SEHNR and CDR2 FQNEAQ (reference sequence). The DNA for the CDR3 is TGTGCCAGCAGCGAAAAGGATGGGCGGGGGGCCGGTAGAGACACCATATATTTT. The encoded protein is CASSEKDGRGAGRDTIYF.

Ten or more counts support this clonotype. The chain is built from TRBV5-1 and TRBJ2-1, with D possibly being TRBD1 (6 bases). Germline assignment: CDR1 SGHRS and CDR2 YFSETQ. The CDR3 has 14 residues. With 5 bases removed from V and 7 bases from J, the gap between germline ends came to 16 bases. The CDR3 DNA is TGCGCCAGCAGTATGGGACACCTAGAGAATGAGCAGTTCTTC. The encoded protein is CASSMGHLENEQFF.

This clonotype was found many times. The chain carries TRBV9 and TRBJ2-7; 14 nucleotides agree with TRBD2. CDR1 is SGDLS, CDR2 YYNGEE, per germline. Germline trimming cut 3 bases from V and 2 bases from J; bases unmatched to any gene: 4. This CDR3 is 16 amino acids long. This CDR3 reads CASSEKGLAGAYEQYF. Written as DNA, the CDR3 is TGTGCCAGCAGCGAAAAGGGACTAGCGGGAGCCTACGAGCAGTACTTC.

This clonotype was found many times. CDR3 bases: TGCGCCAGCAGCCCCGGAGGTGGGGGTGGAGAGACCCAGTACTTC. This translates into CASSPGGGGGETQYF. This sequence joins TRBV5-1 and TRBJ2-5; the D gene could be TRBD1 or TRBD2 (5 bases each). There are 15 residues in the CDR3. Trimming left V 4 bases short and J 4 bases short, with 17 bases between. From germline, CDR1 is SGHRS and CDR2 YFSETQ.

This clonotype was found many times. J is TRBJ2-2 and V is TRBV6-4, with 7 bases matching TRBD1. The junction had 12 bases not matched to a gene; V was cut back by 4 bases and J by 1 base. The germline V gene has CDR1 MRHNA and CDR2 SNTAGT. This CDR3 contains 18 residues. Written as DNA, the CDR3 is TGTGCCAGCAGTGCACAACCTCAGGGACAGCTGAACACCGGGGAGCTGTTTTTT. As protein: CASSAQPQGQLNTGELFF.

This clonotype was seen at least ten times. The rearrangement uses TRBV10-3 and TRBJ1-2; TRBD1 matches at 7 bases. V was pared by 6 bases and J by 4 bases, with 14 bases of the junction left unmatched. The CDR3 is made up of 16 amino acids. The germline V gene has CDR1 ENHRY and CDR2 SYGVKD. The CDR3 nucleotides read TGTGCCATCAGGAGGGACAGTGGCGTCGGGGGCTATGGCTACACCTTC. The encoded protein is CAIRRDSGVGGYGYTF.

At least ten counts were recorded for this clonotype. The rearrangement joins TRBV4-2 to TRBJ2-3; the D gene is possibly TRBD2 (5 bases). The germline V gene has CDR1 LGHNA and CDR2 YNFKEQ. The CDR3 spans 14 residues. Between the trimmed V and J ends, which lost 0 bases and 3 bases, there was a span of 7 bases. The CDR3 loop reads CASSQDPGTDTQYF. The CDR3 nucleotides read TGTGCCAGCAGCCAAGATCCGGGGACAGATACGCAGTATTTT.

There are many counts of this clonotype. The V call is TRBV24-1, the J call TRBJ2-6; possible D gene TRBD2, 5 bases. The V end lost 4 bases, the J end lost 4 bases, and 19 bases lay between the germline ends. The CDR3 totals 18 residues. Germline CDR1 is KGHDR and CDR2 is SFDVKD. CDR3 protein: CATSESSASGEGANVLTF. The CDR3 DNA is TGTGCCACCAGTGAATCGTCAGCGTCCGGGGAGGGGGCCAACGTCCTGACTTTC.

There are many counts of this clonotype. Here the CDR3 reads CSAREPPAGVNEQFF. The CDR3 coding sequence is TGCAGTGCTAGAGAACCCCCAGCGGGAGTCAATGAGCAGTTCTTC. V and J are TRBV20-1 and TRBJ2-1, with TRBD2 matching 8 bases. The CDR3 is 15 residues long. Germline CDR1 reads DFQATT; CDR2 reads SNEGSKA (reference sequence). V shed 0 bases, J shed 6 bases, and the junction held 7 bases outside the gene matches.

This clonotype has at least ten counts. The chain couples TRBV7-8 to TRBJ1-1, with D possibly matching TRBD1 (5 bases). Trimming pared 3 bases from V and 4 bases from J, leaving 21 bases between. The CDR3 extends over 17 amino acids. Germline values: CDR1 SGHVS, CDR2 FQNEAQ. The CDR3 sequence: CASSFDLGRDLFTEAFF. The CDR3 DNA reads as TGTGCCAGCAGCTTCGACTTGGGGAGGGACTTGTTCACTGAAGCTTTCTTT.

This clonotype was picked up a small number of times. This sequence joins TRBV20-1 and TRBJ2-7; no clear D. V shed 4 bases and J shed 2 bases, with 12 bases lying between them. The CDR3 consists of 13 residues. Germline-derived CDR1 and CDR2 are DFQATT and SNEGSKA (reference sequence). This chain's CDR3 is CSAITHGAYEQYV. CDR3 sequence (DNA): TGCAGTGCTATCACCCATGGCGCCTACGAGCAGTACGTC.

This clonotype was picked up many times. This chain joins TRBV7-2 and TRBJ2-3, with D uncertain. Germline V lookup: CDR1 SGHTA, CDR2 FQGNSA. This CDR3 spans 13 amino acids. V lost 5 bases and J lost 0, with 6 bases in between. CDR3 nucleotide sequence: TGTGCCAGCAGCCCAACTAGCACAGATACGCAGTATTTT. Translated, it gives CASSPTSTDTQYF.